This TCR beta chain is from a study of identifying expanded T cells in peripheral blood. Per germline, CDR1 MGHRA and CDR2 YSYEKL. The trim removed 2 bases at V and 7 bases at J, leaving 12 bases unmatched. The CDR3 length is 16 residues. The table came from immunoSEQ multiplex PCR; TCRdb's copy has only in-frame clones and leaves some out. This sample has about 100,000 clones, with roughly 90% found just once. No infections or other immune events were documented during collection. The rearrangement uses TRBV4-1 and TRBJ1-2; TRBD1 aligns across 8 bases. Input material: blood. This clonotype was obtained from a person between 18 and 69 years old in good health. The CDR3 DNA is TGCGCCAGCAGCCAACAAGACGTCGCAGGGGGCCGTGGCTACACCTTC. As protein: CASSQQDVAGGRGYTF.